These T cell receptor beta chains were read from a single sample in a study of T cells in Graves' hyperthyroidism and ophthalmopathy. One entry per CDR3 protein, called by TCRdb with MiXCR from the multiplex PCR reads. This repertoire shows about 610,000 distinct CDR3 sequences, around 15% found once; its top ten account for 2.5% to 4%. The sequencing sample was made of blood. The receptor source for this set is a woman aged 40 to 55 with Graves' ophthalmopathy. CDR3s include the opening cysteine and the closing phenylalanine or tryptophan. The order of the fields is D gene, J gene, V gene, clone size, CDR3 DNA, CDR3 protein. The D gene is left open where the match is weak. Clone size, where shown, is once, few, many, or a class for clones that have expanded.

D: -; J: TRBJ2-2; V: TRBV2; size: -; DNA: TGTGCCAGCAGGGGAAGCAAACTATCGAACACCGGGGAGCTGTTTTTT; CDR3: CASRGSKLSNTGELFF
D: -; J: TRBJ2-2; V: TRBV18; size: few; DNA: TGTGCCAGCTCACAAAACCCCGGGGAGCTGTTTTTT; CDR3: CASSQNPGELFF
D: -; J: TRBJ2-5; V: TRBV5-4; size: many; DNA: TGTGCCAGCAGCTACCCCCAAGAGACCCAGTACTTC; CDR3: CASSYPQETQYF
D: -; J: TRBJ2-2; V: TRBV19; size: -; DNA: TGTGCCAGTAAAAGGGGGACCGGGGAGCTGTTTTTT; CDR3: CASKRGTGELFF
D: TRBD2; J: TRBJ2-1; V: TRBV5-8; size: -; DNA: TGTGCCAGCAGCATAGGACTAGCGCAGTCTTTTGAGCAGTTCTTC; CDR3: CASSIGLAQSFEQFF
D: -; J: TRBJ2-1; V: TRBV7-2; size: many; DNA: TGTGCCAGCAGCTTAGATACCGGCCCCTACAATGAGCAGTTCTTC; CDR3: CASSLDTGPYNEQFF
D: -; J: TRBJ1-3; V: TRBV10-3; size: few; DNA: TGTGCCATCGGGACTGCTGACGGAAACACCATATATTTT; CDR3: CAIGTADGNTIYF
D: -; J: TRBJ2-4; V: TRBV19; size: few; DNA: TGTGCCAGTAGTATCCCAAGCGGAACCCAGATTCAGTACTTC; CDR3: CASSIPSGTQIQYF
D: -; J: TRBJ2-5; V: TRBV2; size: many; DNA: TGTGCCAGTTCCCGGGATCAGGGTGCTGAGACCCAGTACTTC; CDR3: CASSRDQGAETQYF
D: -; J: TRBJ1-1; V: TRBV5-1; size: many; DNA: TGCGCCAGCAGCGCGGACACACCGAACACTGAAGCTTTCTTT; CDR3: CASSADTPNTEAFF
D: -; J: TRBJ1-1; V: TRBV7-9; size: many; DNA: TGTGCCAGCAGCTTACCAACAGATATCACTGAAGCTTTCTTT; CDR3: CASSLPTDITEAFF
D: -; J: TRBJ1-2; V: TRBV30; size: many; DNA: TGTGCCTGGAAGGTGCAACTGGGGTATGGCTACACCTTC; CDR3: CAWKVQLGYGYTF
D: -; J: TRBJ2-2; V: TRBV6-2/TRBV6-3; size: few; DNA: TGTGCCACCCATCTGGTCCAGGCATCTACCGGGGAGCTGTTTTTT; CDR3: CATHLVQASTGELFF
D: -; J: TRBJ2-7; V: TRBV5-6; size: few; DNA: TGTGCCAGCAGACAGGGGGGGACCTACGAGCAGTACTTC; CDR3: CASRQGGTYEQYF
D: -; J: TRBJ2-3; V: TRBV7-8; size: many; DNA: TGTGCCAGCAGCTCCCCAAGAGATACGCAGTATTTT; CDR3: CASSSPRDTQYF
D: -; J: TRBJ2-1; V: TRBV19; size: few; DNA: TGTGCCAGTAGTATAGCGGGACACTACAATGAGCAGTTCTTC; CDR3: CASSIAGHYNEQFF
D: -; J: TRBJ2-5; V: TRBV6-1; size: -; DNA: TGTGCCAGTTGGGGGGGGGGCGGGTTAGAGACCCAGTACTTC; CDR3: CASWGGGGLETQYF
D: -; J: TRBJ2-1; V: TRBV5-5; size: few; DNA: TGTGCCAGCAGCTTTAGCTGGACCGTATTTGAGATGAATGAGCAGTTCTTC; CDR3: CASSFSWTVFEMNEQFF
D: TRBD1; J: TRBJ2-1; V: TRBV5-5; size: many; DNA: TGTGCCAGCAGCCCGGACGGACAGGGAAACTCCTACAATGAGCAGTTCTTC; CDR3: CASSPDGQGNSYNEQFF
D: -; J: TRBJ1-4; V: TRBV10-3; size: -; DNA: TGTGCCATCAAAGGCAGAACTAATGAAAAACTGTTTTTT; CDR3: CAIKGRTNEKLFF
D: -; J: TRBJ2-3; V: TRBV5-1; size: few; DNA: TGCGCCAGCAGCCACTTGGAGGGGCGGTATTTT; CDR3: CASSHLEGRYF
D: -; J: TRBJ1-1; V: TRBV30; size: many; DNA: TGTGCCTGGAGTCCATCGGGGAGGGGGTACACTGAAGCTTTCTTT; CDR3: CAWSPSGRGYTEAFF
D: TRBD2; J: TRBJ2-2; V: TRBV28; size: -; DNA: TGTGCTTCCAGGGCGGGAGTCCCCGGGGAGCTGTTTTTT; CDR3: CASRAGVPGELFF
D: -; J: TRBJ2-5; V: TRBV5-1; size: -; DNA: TGCGCCAGCAGGAGGGAATACCAAGAGACCCAGTACTTC; CDR3: CASRREYQETQYF